Following are 10 T cell receptor beta chains from one sample sequenced in a study of T cell responses to AZD1222 COVID-19 vaccine. TCRdb keeps only in-frame clones here, not all; method: immunoSEQ multiplex PCR. The repertoire holds 110,000 to 150,000 clones, with roughly 88% as singletons. Sequencing used peripheral blood, obtained on day 0 of AZD1222 vaccination. Receptors were obtained from an adult in good health.

The genes are TRBV5-8 and TRBJ1-3; 8 bases align to TRBD1. CDR1 SGHTS and CDR2 YDEGEE come from the germline V gene. Trimming at V came to 0 bases and at J to 4 bases, leaving 3 bases not matched to a gene. The CDR3 extends over 15 amino acids. The DNA for the CDR3 is TGTGCCAGCAGCTTGGACGACAGGGGAGGAAACACCATATATTTT. It encodes CASSLDDRGGNTIYF.

The J gene is TRBJ1-5, the V gene TRBV6-6; the match to TRBD1 covers 7 bases. Germline-derived CDR1 and CDR2 are MNHNY and SVGAGI (reference sequence). J was trimmed by 2 bases and V by 6 bases; bases with no gene match: 4. CDR3 length: 14 residues. The CDR3 nucleotides read TGTGCCAGCAGGGATACAGGGGGCAATCAGCCCCAGCATTTT. Amino acids: CASRDTGGNQPQHF.

V usage is TRBV6-4 and J usage is TRBJ2-2, with D tentatively TRBD2 (5 bases). CDR1 is MRHNA and CDR2 is SNTAGT in the germline V gene. CDR3 size: 14 residues. V lost 6 bases, J lost 3 bases, and 11 bases lay in between. The CDR3 region is CASSEAGDTGELFF. The CDR3 coding sequence is TGTGCCAGCAGCGAGGCCGGGGACACCGGGGAGCTGTTTTTT.

The gene calls are TRBV2 and TRBJ1-1, with 7 bases that match TRBD1. The length of the CDR3 is 14 residues. Germline V gene data show CDR1 as SNHLY and CDR2 as FYNNEI. J was trimmed by 5 bases and V by 3 bases; bases with no gene match: 6. This chain's CDR3 is CASSDRGVGTEAFF. DNA for the CDR3: TGTGCCAGCAGTGACAGGGGGGTCGGGACTGAAGCTTTCTTT.

The chain joins TRBV4-2 to TRBJ1-4; D ambiguous. Germline V gene lookup returns CDR1 LGHNA and CDR2 YNFKEQ. This CDR3 spans 14 amino acids. With 1 base removed from V and 8 bases from J, the gap between germline ends came to 11 bases. The DNA of the CDR3 is TGTGCCAGCAGCCAAGCCCTGGACGGCGAAAAACTGTTTTTT. Amino acid sequence: CASSQALDGEKLFF.

The chain recombines TRBV30 with TRBJ2-3; 9 nucleotides match TRBD2. The germline V gene has CDR1 GTSNPN and CDR2 SVGIG (reference sequence). This CDR3 has 11 residues. This CDR3 reads CGLAGSDTQYF. The CDR3, as DNA: TGTGGTCTAGCGGGATCTGATACGCAGTATTTT.

V is TRBV27 and J is TRBJ2-7; D uncertain. CDR3 size: 11 residues. Looked up from germline, CDR1 is MNHEY and CDR2 is SMNVEV (reference sequence). The germline V and J ends were trimmed by 2 bases and 6 bases, with 5 bases remaining between them. CDR3 residues: CASSLMGEQYF. The CDR3 region has the DNA TGTGCCAGCAGTTTAATGGGCGAGCAGTACTTC.

The chain has TRBV29-1 and TRBJ1-1; D is ambiguous. V gave up 4 bases and J gave up 4 bases, with 4 bases separating them. Germline V gene sequence: CDR1 SQVTM, CDR2 ANQGSEA. The CDR3 is 10 amino acids. CDR3 sequence reads: CSVVFTEAFF. The CDR3 coding sequence is TGCAGCGTTGTGTTCACTGAAGCTTTCTTT.

The chain has TRBV19 and TRBJ2-1; 11 nucleotides align to TRBD2. V was pared by 4 bases and J by 2 bases, with 7 bases of the junction left unmatched. Germline V gives CDR1 LNHDA, CDR2 SQIVND (reference sequence). The CDR3 has 17 amino acids. CDR3 coding DNA: TGTGCCAGTAGTACACGAACTAGCGGGAGCCCCTACAATGAGCAGTTCTTC. This translates into CASSTRTSGSPYNEQFF.

This clone was detected once. The chain joins TRBV5-1 to TRBJ2-5; no clear D gene. This CDR3 has 13 amino acids. The V end was cut by 3 bases, the J end by 5 bases, with 11 bases between. Germline V CDR1 and CDR2: SGHRS, YFSETQ. As DNA, the CDR3 is TGCGCCAGCAGCTCCTTTTTGAGGGAGACCCAGTACTTC. This gives the protein CASSSFLRETQYF. Together with reference TRBV5-1 and TRBJ2-5, the CDR3 gives the full variable domain: KAGVTQTPRYLIKTRGQQVTLSCSPISGHRSVSWYQQTPGQGLQFLFEYFSETQRNKGNFPGRFSGRQFSNSRSEMNVSTLELGDSALYLCASSSFLRETQYFGPGTRLLVL.